This record looks at one T cell receptor beta chain sequence and its context. Its antigen is as yet unknown. The CDR3 is 13 amino acids. After removal of 11 bases from V and 6 bases from J, the junction contained 12 bases not matched to a gene. Germline assignment: CDR1 MDHEN and CDR2 SYDVKM. These data belong to a study of cytomegalovirus exposure and HLA in healthy donors. Findings and limits, study-wide: Among TCR beta chains, those listed as cytomegalovirus-associated numbered fewer than 200.

PCR employed 60 Vbeta and 13 Jbeta primers. The protocol was immunoSEQ multiplex PCR, while the TCRdb copy is restricted to in-frame clones and leaves out a portion. This sample has 130,000 or so clones; approximately 86% occur once, and the top ten carry 0.4% to 0.55%. This receptor was obtained from a woman in her 40s in good health and CMV-seronegative. The sequenced sample consisted of PBMCs. The chain is built from TRBV28 and TRBJ1-1, with TRBD1 identical over 7 bases. The CDR3 loop reads CAAHRQGVAEAFF. CDR3 bases: TGTGCCGCACATCGCCAGGGGGTCGCTGAAGCTTTCTTT.